Presented here are 30 T cell receptor beta chains from one specimen sequenced in a study of cytomegalovirus exposure and HLA in healthy donors. PCR used 60 Vbeta primers and 13 Jbeta primers. Sequencing was performed with immunoSEQ multiplex PCR; in TCRdb, only in-frame clones are kept and a portion is missing. The table lists about 190,000 clones, around nine tenths of them singletons. Input material: PBMCs. The receptors stem from a woman under 30 in good health and CMV-seronegative.

The chain is built from TRBV30 and TRBJ1-5; 7 bases align to TRBD1. Germline V gene data show CDR1 as GTSNPN and CDR2 as SVGIG (reference sequence). V gave up 2 bases and J gave up 6 bases; unmatched junction bases: 4. The CDR3 is made up of 13 amino acids. The CDR3 DNA sequence: TGTGCCTGGAGTAAGGGGGACAGTCAGCCCCAGCATTTT. Protein sequence: CAWSKGDSQPQHF.

The V gene is TRBV4-2, the J gene TRBJ2-5, with TRBD2 identical over 13 bases. Germline V gives CDR1 LGHNA, CDR2 YNFKEQ. With V trimmed by 1 base and J by 3 bases, 8 bases remained unmatched. CDR3 size: 18 residues. CDR3 in DNA: TGTGCCAGCAGCCAAGCCCACCAGGGACTAGCGGGAAAAGAGACCCAGTACTTC. Translating it yields CASSQAHQGLAGKETQYF.

This clone was seen only a few times. The rearrangement joins TRBV20-1 to TRBJ2-7, with D possibly being TRBD2 (5 bases). Germline V CDR1 and CDR2: DFQATT, SNEGSKA (reference sequence). The CDR3 runs 11 residues. V lost 2 bases to trimming and J lost 7 bases, with 9 bases between them. The CDR3 DNA sequence: TGCAGTGCTAGAATAGCGAAAGAGCAGTACTTC. It specifies CSARIAKEQYF.

Details on this clone: The junction shows a germline mismatch at one end, possibly a read error. Within the sample, other DNA sequences also encode this same CDR3. The chain carries TRBV5-4 and TRBJ1-1, with D maybe TRBD1 (5 bases). The CDR3 length is 14 residues. The germline V gene has CDR1 SGHNT and CDR2 YYREEE (reference sequence). The CDR3 DNA follows: TGTGCTAGCAGCCTCCCGGGGGGAATAACTGAAGCTTTCTTT. It is translated as CASSLPGGITEAFF.

The rearrangement links TRBV6-6 to TRBJ2-2; 7 bases fit TRBD2. The germline V gene encodes CDR1 MNHNY and CDR2 SVGAGI (reference sequence). The CDR3 covers 16 residues. V shed 5 bases, J shed 2 bases, and the junction held 8 bases outside the gene matches. The CDR3 nucleotides are TGTGCCAGCAGTACCAGACTAGCAGACAACACCGGGGAGCTGTTTTTT. Its translation: CASSTRLADNTGELFF.

This clone was picked up a small number of times. V gene TRBV6-5 combines with J gene TRBJ1-2; TRBD1 might be the D (5 bases). The germline V gene has CDR1 MNHEY and CDR2 SVGAGI. The CDR3 loop spans 13 amino acids. V lost 5 bases, J lost 6 bases, and 13 bases lay in between. This CDR3 reads CASSERETDGYTF. For the CDR3, the DNA is TGTGCCAGCAGTGAACGAGAGACAGATGGCTACACCTTC.

The chain couples TRBV30 to TRBJ2-3; D is possibly TRBD2 (6 bases). The germline V and J ends were trimmed by 8 bases and 0 bases, with 21 bases remaining between them. The germline V gene encodes CDR1 GTSNPN and CDR2 SVGIG (reference sequence). The CDR3 is 16 residues long. The CDR3 bases are TGTGCCCGTAAGGGAGGCAGGCGGTATAGCACAGATACGCAGTATTTT. It encodes CARKGGRRYSTDTQYF.

Regarding this clone: One end of the junction is discordant with germline, which a read error may explain. This rearrangement joins TRBV2 to TRBJ2-7; 8 bases are a match to TRBD1. From germline, CDR1 is SNHLY and CDR2 FYNNEI. The CDR3 is made up of 15 amino acids. In DNA, the CDR3 is TGTGCCAGCAGTTCCACAGGGGGTCACTCCAACGAGCAGTACTTC. Translating it yields CASSSTGGHSNEQYF.

The chain combines TRBV7-9 with TRBJ2-1; weak D call: TRBD1 (5 bases). Trimming cost V 1 base and J 8 bases, with 15 bases left between them. Germline assignment: CDR1 SEHNR and CDR2 FQNEAQ (reference sequence). The CDR3 has 15 amino acids. The CDR3 protein is CASSLVSRRVDEQFF. Written as DNA, the CDR3 is TGTGCCAGCAGCTTAGTATCCCGCAGGGTCGATGAGCAGTTCTTC.

This clone was recorded once. This chain joins TRBV4-1 and TRBJ2-1; 8 nucleotides line up with TRBD2. The CDR3 spans 21 residues. Germline V gives CDR1 MGHRA, CDR2 YSYEKL. The ends lost 0 bases at V and 0 bases at J; junction bases unmatched: 16. CDR3 nucleotide sequence: TGCGCCAGCAGCCAAGAGCCAAGGCTAGCGGGCTTCCTTGGCTCCTACAATGAGCAGTTCTTC. Protein sequence: CASSQEPRLAGFLGSYNEQFF.

This rearrangement joins TRBV4-1 to TRBJ2-1, with TRBD1 matching 11 bases. The germline CDR1 and CDR2 sequences are MGHRA and YSYEKL. The J segment lost 8 bases and the V segment lost 4 bases, leaving 4 bases of the junction unmatched. CDR3 size: 14 residues. The CDR3 protein is CASSLGQGAYEQFF. The CDR3 DNA sequence: TGCGCCAGCAGCCTCGGACAGGGGGCCTATGAGCAGTTCTTC.

The CDR3 DNA follows: TGTGCCAGCAGTATGGGGGGAATACTAACCTACGAGCAGTACTTC. Its translation: CASSMGGILTYEQYF. The rearrangement joins TRBV5-4 to TRBJ2-7; a possible D gene is TRBD2 (6 bases). V was clipped by 5 bases and J by 2 bases, with 17 bases between them. Germline-derived CDR1 and CDR2 are SGHNT and YYREEE (reference sequence). The CDR3 runs 15 residues.

CDR3: CASSEGGPLSNQPQHF. In nucleotides, the CDR3 is TGTGCCAGCAGTGAAGGCGGTCCCCTTAGCAATCAGCCCCAGCATTTT. The chain links TRBV6-1 to TRBJ1-5; D is unclear. From germline, CDR1 is MNHNS and CDR2 SASEGT. The CDR3 runs 16 residues. The V gene lost 1 base and the J gene lost 0 bases, with 10 bases spanning the gap.

This clone was counted once. The V gene is TRBV2, the J gene TRBJ1-1, with 7 bases fitting TRBD1. CDR3 length: 15 amino acids. Trimming removed 4 bases from V and 0 bases from J; junction bases left unmatched: 5. CDR1 is SNHLY, CDR2 FYNNEI, per germline. Written as DNA, the CDR3 is TGTGCCAGCAGTGGATACAGGGGACTGAACACTGAAGCTTTCTTT. Its translation is CASSGYRGLNTEAFF.

V is TRBV7-6 and J is TRBJ2-6; D not certain. The CDR3 is 15 amino acids. Germline V lookup: CDR1 SGHVS, CDR2 FNYEAQ. Trimming removed 2 bases from V and 0 bases from J, with 5 bases in between. The CDR3 DNA follows: TGTGCCAGCAGCTTAACAGCCTCTGGGGCCAACGTCCTGACTTTC. Its protein product is CASSLTASGANVLTF. Using reference TRBV7-6 and TRBJ2-6 for the parts outside the CDR3, the full variable domain is GAGVSQSPRYKVTKRGQDVALRCDPISGHVSLYWYRQALGQGPEFLTYFNYEAQQDKSGLPNDRFSAERPEGSISTLTIQRTEQRDSAMYRCASSLTASGANVLTFGAGSRLTVL.

This chain joins TRBV5-6 and TRBJ2-2; maybe TRBD1 (5 bases). V gave up 0 bases and J gave up 6 bases, with 12 bases separating them. The germline V gene has CDR1 SGHDT and CDR2 YYEEEE. The CDR3 is 15 residues long. For the CDR3, the DNA is TGTGCCAGCAGCTTGGCGTTTCAAGGGGCCGGGGAGCTGTTTTTT. Protein: CASSLAFQGAGELFF.

This clone was recorded a few times. V usage is TRBV4-1 and J usage is TRBJ1-1; D call uncertain. The CDR3 has 15 residues. V was trimmed by 4 bases and J by 0 bases, leaving 12 bases between them. Looked up from germline, CDR1 is MGHRA and CDR2 is YSYEKL. The CDR3 sequence is CASSRVRSMNTEAFF. CDR3 DNA sequence: TGCGCCAGCAGCCGAGTGCGGAGCATGAACACTGAAGCTTTCTTT.

This sequence joins TRBV5-1 and TRBJ1-3; 8 positions match TRBD1. V trimming: 4 bases; J trimming: 0 bases; junction bases outside the gene matches: 6. The CDR3 loop spans 16 amino acids. Germline V gene lookup returns CDR1 SGHRS and CDR2 YFSETQ. The CDR3 here is CASSTGQGTSGNTIYF. The CDR3 nucleotides read TGCGCCAGCAGCACCGGACAGGGTACCTCTGGAAACACCATATATTTT.

V and J are TRBV9 and TRBJ2-5; tentative D call: TRBD2 (6 bases). V shed 0 bases and J shed 2 bases, with 14 bases lying between them. The length of the CDR3 is 16 residues. The germline CDR1 and CDR2 sequences are SGDLS and YYNGEE. CDR3 sequence reads: CASSVGGVAVQETQYF. The DNA of the CDR3 is TGTGCCAGCAGCGTAGGTGGGGTAGCGGTGCAAGAGACCCAGTACTTC.

The V gene is TRBV5-1, the J gene TRBJ2-3; TRBD1 aligns across 9 bases. CDR3 length: 17 amino acids. Germline lookup yields CDR1 SGHRS and CDR2 YFSETQ. Losses at the gene ends were 0 bases for V and 3 bases for J; bases not matched to a gene: 8. This CDR3 is CASSLGTGAIGTDTQYF. DNA for the CDR3: TGCGCCAGCAGCTTGGGGACAGGGGCGATCGGGACAGATACGCAGTATTTT.

The V call is TRBV28, the J call TRBJ1-5; weak D call: TRBD1 (6 bases). CDR1 is MDHEN and CDR2 is SYDVKM in the germline V gene. The CDR3 length is 16 residues. V shed 5 bases and J shed 5 bases, with 19 bases lying between them. This CDR3 is CASSLGGGLEHQPQHF. DNA for the CDR3: TGTGCCAGCAGTCTAGGGGGGGGATTGGAGCATCAGCCCCAGCATTTT.

This clone was observed a handful of times. The chain couples TRBV4-1 to TRBJ2-7; 10 bases line up with TRBD1. CDR3 size: 19 residues. V lost 0 bases, J lost 2 bases, and 13 bases stayed unmatched. Germline CDR1 MGHRA, CDR2 YSYEKL. In nucleotides, the CDR3 is TGCGCCAGCAGCCAAGACACGAGAATCCGGGACAGGGGAACCTACGAGCAGTACTTC. Translated, it gives CASSQDTRIRDRGTYEQYF.

This clone was picked up one time. The gene calls are TRBV5-5 and TRBJ1-5; 9 bases agree with TRBD1. The CDR3 loop spans 15 amino acids. Trimming removed 4 bases from V and 3 bases from J; junction bases left unmatched: 5. The germline gives CDR1 SGHKS, CDR2 YYEKEE (reference sequence). DNA for the CDR3: TGTGCCAGCAGCGGGACAGGGAGTTTCAATCAGCCCCAGCATTTT. As protein: CASSGTGSFNQPQHF.

The chain is built from TRBV19 and TRBJ2-1; TRBD2 matches at 10 bases. The CDR3 sequence is 16 residues long. V shed 4 bases, J shed 3 bases, and the junction held 6 bases outside the gene matches. Germline values: CDR1 LNHDA, CDR2 SQIVND (reference sequence). This CDR3 is CASSRASGSYYNEQFF. CDR3 bases: TGTGCCAGTAGTAGGGCTAGCGGGAGCTACTACAATGAGCAGTTCTTC.

The V gene is TRBV5-1, the J gene TRBJ1-1; TRBD1 aligns across 7 bases. With V trimmed by 4 bases and J by 5 bases, 8 bases remained unmatched. The CDR3 contains 14 residues. Germline V gives CDR1 SGHRS, CDR2 YFSETQ. The CDR3 sequence is CASSVTGVETEAFF. CDR3 nucleotides: TGCGCCAGCAGCGTTACAGGGGTTGAAACTGAAGCTTTCTTT.

About this clone itself: This specimen includes other DNA sequences encoding the same CDR3. The chain links TRBV5-1 to TRBJ2-2; D remains unclear. Per germline, CDR1 SGHRS and CDR2 YFSETQ. V lost 0 bases, J lost 6 bases, and 12 bases lay in between. The length of the CDR3 is 15 residues. This CDR3 is CASSLGPSGAGELFF. The CDR3 DNA reads as TGCGCCAGCAGCTTGGGACCGTCCGGAGCCGGGGAGCTGTTTTTT.

As concerns this clone: At the DNA level, this CDR3 is encoded by other sequences in the same sample as well. The chain carries TRBV7-6 and TRBJ2-7; D is perhaps TRBD1 (5 bases). Germline V gives CDR1 SGHVS, CDR2 FNYEAQ. The CDR3 sequence is 13 residues long. Trimming cost V 5 bases and J 1 base, with 9 bases left between them. The CDR3 here is CASSPSGSYEQYF. CDR3 bases: TGTGCCAGCAGCCCATCAGGGTCCTACGAGCAGTACTTC.

This clone was detected only once. CDR3: CASSQGSGNYEQYF. CDR3 DNA sequence: TGCGCCAGCAGCCAAGGTAGCGGGAATTACGAGCAGTACTTC. The V and J genes are TRBV4-1 and TRBJ2-7, with 8 nucleotides matching TRBD2. The length of the CDR3 is 14 residues. V lost 1 base to trimming and J lost 4 bases; unmatched junction nucleotides: 3. Germline V CDR1 and CDR2: MGHRA, YSYEKL.

The V call is TRBV2, the J call TRBJ1-1, with D tentatively TRBD1 (5 bases). The CDR3 consists of 16 residues. The germline V gene encodes CDR1 SNHLY and CDR2 FYNNEI. Trimming cost V 5 bases and J 1 base, with 17 bases left between them. CDR3 DNA: TGTGCCAGCAGTCCACACTCCAGGGAGGCGAACACTGAAGCTTTCTTT. It specifies CASSPHSREANTEAFF. Variable domain in full (rest from reference TRBV2 and TRBJ1-1): EPEVTQTPSHQVTQMGQEVILRCVPISNHLYFYWYRQILGQKVEFLVSFYNNEISEKSEIFDDQFSVERPDGSNFTLKIRSTKLEDSAMYFCASSPHSREANTEAFFGQGTRLTVV.

V and J are TRBV19 and TRBJ2-7, with D perhaps matching TRBD2 (7 bases). Germline CDR1 LNHDA, CDR2 SQIVND (reference sequence). The CDR3 is made up of 14 amino acids. V dropped 1 base and J dropped 3 bases, with 10 bases sitting between them. CDR3 in amino acids: CASSIGGGGYEQYF. Written as DNA, the CDR3 is TGTGCCAGTAGTATAGGGGGGGGCGGCTACGAGCAGTACTTC.